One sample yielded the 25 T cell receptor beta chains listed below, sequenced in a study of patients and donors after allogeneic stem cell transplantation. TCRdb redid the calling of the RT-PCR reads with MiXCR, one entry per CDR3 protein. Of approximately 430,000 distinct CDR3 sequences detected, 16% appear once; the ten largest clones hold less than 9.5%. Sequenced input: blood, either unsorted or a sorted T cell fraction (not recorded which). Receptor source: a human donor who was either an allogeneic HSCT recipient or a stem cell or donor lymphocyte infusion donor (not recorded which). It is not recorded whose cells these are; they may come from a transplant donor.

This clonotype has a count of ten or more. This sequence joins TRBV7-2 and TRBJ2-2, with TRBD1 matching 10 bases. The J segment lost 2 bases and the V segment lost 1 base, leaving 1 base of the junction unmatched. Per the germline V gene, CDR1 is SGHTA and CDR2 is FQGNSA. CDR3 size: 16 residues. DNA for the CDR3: TGTGCCAGCAGCTTAGTGACAGGGGGCAACACCGGGGAGCTGTTTTTT. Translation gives CASSLVTGGNTGELFF.

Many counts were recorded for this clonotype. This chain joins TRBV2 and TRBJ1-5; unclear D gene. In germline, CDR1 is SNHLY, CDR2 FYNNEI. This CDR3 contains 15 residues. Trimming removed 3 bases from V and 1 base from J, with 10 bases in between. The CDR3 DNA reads TGTGCCAGCAGTGACGGCCGTCGGAGCAATCAGCCCCAGCATTTT. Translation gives CASSDGRRSNQPQHF.

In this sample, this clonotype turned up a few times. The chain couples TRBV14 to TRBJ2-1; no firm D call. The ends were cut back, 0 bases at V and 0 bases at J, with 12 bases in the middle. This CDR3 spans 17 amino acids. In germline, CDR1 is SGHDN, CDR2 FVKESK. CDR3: CASSQDRHQFSYNEQFF. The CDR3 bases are TGTGCCAGCAGCCAAGATAGACACCAATTCTCCTACAATGAGCAGTTCTTC.

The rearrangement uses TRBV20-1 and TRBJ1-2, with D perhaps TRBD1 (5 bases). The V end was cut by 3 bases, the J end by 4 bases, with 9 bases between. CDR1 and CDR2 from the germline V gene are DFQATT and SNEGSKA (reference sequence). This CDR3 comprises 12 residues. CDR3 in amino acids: CSASTGGYGYTF. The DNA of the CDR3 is TGCAGTGCTAGTACGGGGGGCTATGGCTACACCTTC.

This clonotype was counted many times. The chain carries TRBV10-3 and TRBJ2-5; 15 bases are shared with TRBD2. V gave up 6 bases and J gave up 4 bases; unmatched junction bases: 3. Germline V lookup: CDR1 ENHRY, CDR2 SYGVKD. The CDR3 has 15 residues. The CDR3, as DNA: TGTGCCATCAGGACGGGACTAGCGGGAGGAGAGACCCAGTACTTC. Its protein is CAIRTGLAGGETQYF.

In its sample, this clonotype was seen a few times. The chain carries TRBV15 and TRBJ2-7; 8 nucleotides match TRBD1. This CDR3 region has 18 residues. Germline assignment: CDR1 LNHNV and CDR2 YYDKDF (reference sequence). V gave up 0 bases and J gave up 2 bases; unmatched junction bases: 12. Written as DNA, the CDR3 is TGTGCCACCAGCAGAGATCCGGGGACAGGCTACACTCCCTACGAGCAGTACTTC. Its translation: CATSRDPGTGYTPYEQYF.

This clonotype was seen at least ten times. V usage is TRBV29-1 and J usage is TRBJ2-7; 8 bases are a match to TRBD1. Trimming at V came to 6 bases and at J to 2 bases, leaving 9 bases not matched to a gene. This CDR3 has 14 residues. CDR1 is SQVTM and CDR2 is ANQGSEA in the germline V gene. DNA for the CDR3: TGCAGCGTCGCCCGTGACAGGGGTCCCTACGAGCAGTACTTC. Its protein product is CSVARDRGPYEQYF.

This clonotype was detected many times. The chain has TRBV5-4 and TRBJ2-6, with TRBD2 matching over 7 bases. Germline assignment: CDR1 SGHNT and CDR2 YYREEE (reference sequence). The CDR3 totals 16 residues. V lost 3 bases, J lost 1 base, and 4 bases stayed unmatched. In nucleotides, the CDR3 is TGTGCCAGCAGCTGGACTAGTCCATCTGGGGCCAACGTCCTGACTTTC. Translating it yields CASSWTSPSGANVLTF.

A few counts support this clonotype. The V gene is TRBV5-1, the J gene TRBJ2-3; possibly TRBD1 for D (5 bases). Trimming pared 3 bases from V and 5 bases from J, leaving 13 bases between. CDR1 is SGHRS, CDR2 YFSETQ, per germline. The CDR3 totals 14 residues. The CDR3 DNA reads TGCGCCAGCAGCTCAACAGGTCGGGTAGATACGCAGTATTTT. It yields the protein CASSSTGRVDTQYF.

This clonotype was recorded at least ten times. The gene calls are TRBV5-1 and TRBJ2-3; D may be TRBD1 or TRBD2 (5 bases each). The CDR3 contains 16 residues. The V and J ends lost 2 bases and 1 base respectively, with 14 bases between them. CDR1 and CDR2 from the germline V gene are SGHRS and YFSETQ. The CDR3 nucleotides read TGCGCCAGCAGCTTTGGGACCCTAAGGGGCACAGATACGCAGTATTTT. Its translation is CASSFGTLRGTDTQYF. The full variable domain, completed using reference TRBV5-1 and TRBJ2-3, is KAGVTQTPRYLIKTRGQQVTLSCSPISGHRSVSWYQQTPGQGLQFLFEYFSETQRNKGNFPGRFSGRQFSNSRSEMNVSTLELGDSALYLCASSFGTLRGTDTQYFGPGTRLTVL.

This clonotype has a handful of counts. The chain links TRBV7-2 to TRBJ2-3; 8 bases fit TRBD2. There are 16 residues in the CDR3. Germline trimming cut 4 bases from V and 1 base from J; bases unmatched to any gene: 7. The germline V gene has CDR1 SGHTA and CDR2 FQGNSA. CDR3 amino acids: CASSSPGLARTDTQYF. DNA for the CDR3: TGTGCCAGCAGCTCCCCAGGACTAGCCCGCACAGATACGCAGTATTTT. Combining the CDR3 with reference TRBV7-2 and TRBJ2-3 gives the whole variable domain GAGVSQSPSNKVTEKGKDVELRCDPISGHTALYWYRQSLGQGLEFLIYFQGNSAPDKSGLPSDRFSAERTGGSVSTLTIQRTQQEDSAVYLCASSSPGLARTDTQYFGPGTRLTVL.

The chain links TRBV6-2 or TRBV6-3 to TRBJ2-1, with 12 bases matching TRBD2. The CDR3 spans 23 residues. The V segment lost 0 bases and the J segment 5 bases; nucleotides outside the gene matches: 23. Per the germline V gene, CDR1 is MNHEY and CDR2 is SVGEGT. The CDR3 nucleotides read TGTGCCAGCAGTTACTCCATCTCACCGCTGACTAGCGGGAGAAGAAGCACACACAATGAGCAGTTCTTC. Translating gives CASSYSISPLTSGRRSTHNEQFF.

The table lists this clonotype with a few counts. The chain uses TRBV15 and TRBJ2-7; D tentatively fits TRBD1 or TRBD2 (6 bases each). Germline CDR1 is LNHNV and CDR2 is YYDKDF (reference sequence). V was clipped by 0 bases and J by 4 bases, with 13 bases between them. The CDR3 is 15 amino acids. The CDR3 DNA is TGTGCCACCAGCAGAGATCGTCGGGGGCGGTACGAGCAGTACTTC. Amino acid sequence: CATSRDRRGRYEQYF.

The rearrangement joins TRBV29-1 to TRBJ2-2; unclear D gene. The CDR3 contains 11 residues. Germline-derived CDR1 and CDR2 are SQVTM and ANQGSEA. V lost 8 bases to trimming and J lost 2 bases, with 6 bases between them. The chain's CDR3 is CSRQNTGELFF. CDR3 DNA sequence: TGCAGCCGACAAAACACCGGGGAGCTGTTTTTT.

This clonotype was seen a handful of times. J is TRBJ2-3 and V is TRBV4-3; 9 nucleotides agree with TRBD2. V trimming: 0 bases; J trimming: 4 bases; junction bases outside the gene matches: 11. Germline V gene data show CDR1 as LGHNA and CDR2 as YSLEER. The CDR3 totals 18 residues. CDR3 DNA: TGCGCCAGCAGCCAAGATTTTTTTCGCGGGGGGGTCCCAGATACGCAGTATTTT. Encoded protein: CASSQDFFRGGVPDTQYF.

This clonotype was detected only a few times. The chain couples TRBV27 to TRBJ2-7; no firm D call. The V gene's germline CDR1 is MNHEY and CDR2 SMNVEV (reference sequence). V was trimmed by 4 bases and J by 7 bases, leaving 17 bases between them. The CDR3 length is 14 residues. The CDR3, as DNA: TGTGCCAGCAGTTCCCTCCGTGGGGTGTGGGAGCAGTACTTC. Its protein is CASSSLRGVWEQYF.

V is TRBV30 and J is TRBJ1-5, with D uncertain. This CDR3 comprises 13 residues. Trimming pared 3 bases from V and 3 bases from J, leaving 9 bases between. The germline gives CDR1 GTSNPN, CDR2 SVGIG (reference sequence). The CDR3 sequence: CAWRGPSNQPQHF. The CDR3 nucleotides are TGTGCCTGGAGGGGTCCTTCCAATCAGCCCCAGCATTTT.

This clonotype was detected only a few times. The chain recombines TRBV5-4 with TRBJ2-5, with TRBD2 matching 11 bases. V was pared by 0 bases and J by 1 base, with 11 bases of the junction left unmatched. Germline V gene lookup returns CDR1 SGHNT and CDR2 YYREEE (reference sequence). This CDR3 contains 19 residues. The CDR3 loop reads CASSLETSGTKPIQETQYF. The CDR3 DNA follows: TGTGCCAGCAGCTTGGAGACTAGCGGGACCAAACCCATCCAAGAGACCCAGTACTTC.

The CDR3 sequence is CASSFSETVDNQPQHF. CDR3 coding DNA: TGTGCCAGCAGTTTTTCGGAGACAGTTGACAATCAGCCCCAGCATTTT. The rearrangement joins TRBV12-3 or TRBV12-4 to TRBJ1-5, with D perhaps matching TRBD1 (5 bases). This CDR3 has 16 amino acids. V lost 3 bases and J 3 bases, leaving 15 bases between the germline ends.

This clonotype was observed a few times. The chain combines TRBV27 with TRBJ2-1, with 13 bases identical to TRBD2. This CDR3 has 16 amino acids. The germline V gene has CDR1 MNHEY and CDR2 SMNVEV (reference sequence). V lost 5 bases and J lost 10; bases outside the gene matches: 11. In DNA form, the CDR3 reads TGTGCCAGCAGTCCGCGACTAGCGGGGGGCCCCGGGGAGCAGTTCTTC. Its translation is CASSPRLAGGPGEQFF.

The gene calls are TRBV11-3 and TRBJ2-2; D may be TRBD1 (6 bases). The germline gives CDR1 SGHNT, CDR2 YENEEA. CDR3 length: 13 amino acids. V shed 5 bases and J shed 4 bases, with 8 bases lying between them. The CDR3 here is CASSTGFTGELFF. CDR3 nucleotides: TGTGCCAGCAGCACAGGGTTCACCGGGGAGCTGTTTTTT. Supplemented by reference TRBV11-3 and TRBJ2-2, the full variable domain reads EAGVVQSPRYKIIEKKQPVAFWCNPISGHNTLYWYLQNLGQGPELLIRYENEEAVDDSQLPKDRFSAERLKGVDSTLKIQPAELGDSAVYLCASSTGFTGELFFGEGSRLTVL.

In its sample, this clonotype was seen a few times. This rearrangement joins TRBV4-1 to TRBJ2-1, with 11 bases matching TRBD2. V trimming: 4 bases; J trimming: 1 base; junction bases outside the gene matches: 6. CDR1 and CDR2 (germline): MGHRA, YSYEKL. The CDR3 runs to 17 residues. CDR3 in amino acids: CASSRTSGPLSYNEQFF. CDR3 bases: TGCGCCAGCAGCCGGACTAGCGGGCCACTGTCCTACAATGAGCAGTTCTTC.

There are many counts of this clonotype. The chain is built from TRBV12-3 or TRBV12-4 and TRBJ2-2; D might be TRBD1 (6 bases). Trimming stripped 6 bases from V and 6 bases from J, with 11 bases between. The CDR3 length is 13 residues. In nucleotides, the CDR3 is TGTGCCAGCAGCCGTAGACAGGCCGGGGAGCTGTTTTTT. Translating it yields CASSRRQAGELFF.

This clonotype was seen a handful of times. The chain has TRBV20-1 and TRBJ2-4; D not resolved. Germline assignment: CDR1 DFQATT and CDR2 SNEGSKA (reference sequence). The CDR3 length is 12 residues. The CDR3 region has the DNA TGCAGCCTTATTGGGGCCAAAAACATTCAGTACTTC. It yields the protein CSLIGAKNIQYF.

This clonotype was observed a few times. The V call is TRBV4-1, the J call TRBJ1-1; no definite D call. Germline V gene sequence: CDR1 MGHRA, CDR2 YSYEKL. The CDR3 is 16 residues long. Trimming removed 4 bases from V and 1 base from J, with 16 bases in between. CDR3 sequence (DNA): TGCGCCAGCAGCCCGCAAAACATTCAAGGGAACACTGAAGCTTTCTTT. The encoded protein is CASSPQNIQGNTEAFF.